The entry below gives a single TCR beta chain sequence along with its context. This sample is drawn from a study of blood T cell repertoires in COVID-19. Study as a whole: The analysed material was cDNA or gDNA that came from T cells, B-cell-depleted T cells, or PBMCs.

Trimming removed 5 bases from V and 5 bases from J; junction bases left unmatched: 5. Germline CDR1 SNHLY, CDR2 FYNNEI. The CDR3 spans 14 residues. Methods used by the authors: The authors estimated nucleated cell counts from reference gene primer amplification. Assay: immunoSEQ multiplex PCR; the TCRdb copy retains only in-frame clones and omits some. The V and J calls and the clone size are those of that table, but D and trimming were determined from the DNA. The sample yields about 290,000 clones, about 82% seen once. This chain links TRBV2 with TRBJ1-4; 7 nucleotides align to TRBD1. The sequencing sample was made of peripheral blood. This clonotype was sampled from a woman between 50 and 59 years old with active or convalescent COVID-19. The DNA of the CDR3 is TGTGCCAGCAGTAGACAGGGTAGGAATGAAAAACTGTTTTTT. Its translation: CASSRQGRNEKLFF.